These T cell receptor beta chains were read from a single sample in a study of blood T cell repertoires in COVID-19. Generated by immunoSEQ multiplex PCR, the TCRdb table keeps only in-frame clones and is missing some. The table includes 100,000 or so clones, roughly nine tenths detected once. The specimen was peripheral blood. The receptors originated from a man aged 45 to 65 with acute or convalescent COVID-19. CDR3s include the opening cysteine and the closing phenylalanine or tryptophan. A D gene is named only where the DNA matches it firmly. Expanded clones get a size class; other rows say once, few or many, or leave the size out.

V gene,D gene,clone size,J gene,CDR3 protein,CDR3 DNA
TRBV6-5,.,.,TRBJ1-6,CASSSQLDSPLHF,TGTGCCAGCAGTTCCCAACTAGATTCACCCCTCCACTTT
TRBV6-5,.,.,TRBJ2-3,CASIITTGPTDTQYF,TGTGCCAGCATAATCACAACAGGGCCCACAGATACGCAGTATTTT
TRBV5-6,TRBD2,.,TRBJ2-6,CASSSRLAGTGANVLTF,TGTGCCAGCAGCTCGAGACTAGCGGGGACTGGGGCCAACGTCCTGACTTTC
TRBV6-1,.,.,TRBJ1-2,CASSEKSGQGIYGYTF,TGTGCCAGCAGTGAAAAATCCGGGCAGGGGATCTATGGCTACACCTTC
TRBV13,TRBD2,.,TRBJ2-3,CASSPIAGGPRDTQYF,TGTGCCAGCAGTCCAATAGCGGGGGGCCCTCGGGATACGCAGTATTTT
TRBV15,TRBD1,.,TRBJ2-3,CATSRTQGQGTATDTQYF,TGTGCCACCAGCAGAACCCAGGGACAGGGGACCGCCACAGATACGCAGTATTTT
TRBV3-1/TRBV3-2,TRBD1,.,TRBJ1-4,CASSLPGTEDGEKLFF,TGTGCCAGCAGCCTACCTGGGACAGAGGATGGTGAAAAACTGTTTTTT
TRBV3-1/TRBV3-2,TRBD2,.,TRBJ2-7,CASSRRLAGGKPYEQYF,TGTGCCAGCAGCCGTCGACTAGCGGGGGGGAAACCCTACGAGCAGTACTTC
TRBV29-1,TRBD1,once,TRBJ1-4,CSTEGAERATNEKLFF,TGCAGCACAGAGGGGGCTGAGCGAGCAACTAATGAAAAACTGTTTTTT
TRBV6-4,TRBD1,.,TRBJ2-7,CASNYDRAGEQYF,TGTGCCAGCAATTACGACAGGGCTGGCGAGCAGTACTTC
TRBV12-3/TRBV12-4,.,.,TRBJ1-2,CASSSGTVGYTF,TGTGCCAGCAGCTCCGGGACTGTTGGCTACACCTTC
TRBV6-5,.,.,TRBJ1-5,CASSLSTDQPQHF,TGTGCCAGCAGTTTAAGTACAGATCAGCCCCAGCATTTT
TRBV4-2,.,.,TRBJ2-7,CASSLDKTYEQYF,TGTGCCAGCAGCCTCGACAAGACCTACGAGCAGTACTTC
TRBV5-1,.,.,TRBJ1-1,CASSLASSGRGTEAFF,TGCGCCAGCAGCTTGGCGTCTTCGGGTAGAGGAACTGAAGCTTTCTTT
TRBV7-9,.,.,TRBJ2-5,CASSPPTGTFQETQYF,TGTGCCAGCAGCCCACCTACCGGGACATTCCAAGAGACCCAGTACTTC
TRBV5-6,TRBD1,once,TRBJ2-5,CASSLALGQGGETQYF,TGTGCCAGCAGCTTGGCGCTTGGACAGGGAGGCGAGACCCAGTACTTC
TRBV7-6,.,.,TRBJ1-4,CARGRATNEKLFF,TGTGCCAGAGGCAGGGCCACTAATGAAAAACTGTTTTTT
TRBV11-2,.,.,TRBJ2-7,CASSLGDREQYF,TGTGCCAGCAGCTTAGGAGATCGCGAGCAGTACTTC
TRBV6-5,.,.,TRBJ2-5,CASRSDTSFLETQYF,TGTGCCAGCAGATCCGATACATCTTTTTTAGAGACCCAGTACTTC
TRBV19,.,.,TRBJ1-6,CASSIVGGLDSPLHF,TGTGCCAGTAGCATCGTAGGTGGGCTGGATTCACCCCTCCACTTT
TRBV5-1,TRBD2,.,TRBJ2-3,CASSNGLAGADTQYF,TGCGCCAGCAGTAATGGACTAGCGGGTGCCGATACGCAGTATTTT
TRBV11-2,TRBD2,.,TRBJ2-3,CASSVGLAGGRGDTQYF,TGTGCCAGCAGCGTCGGACTAGCGGGGGGCCGAGGAGATACGCAGTATTTT
TRBV5-1,TRBD1,.,TRBJ1-3,CASSPGQGYTIYF,TGCGCCAGCAGCCCTGGACAGGGATACACCATATATTTT
TRBV19,.,few,TRBJ1-1,CASSRSLNTEAFF,TGTGCCAGTAGCCGGTCTCTGAACACTGAAGCTTTCTTT
TRBV24-1,TRBD2,.,TRBJ2-5,CATSDRTSAQETQYF,TGTGCCACCAGTGATAGGACTAGCGCCCAAGAGACCCAGTACTTC
TRBV28,.,.,TRBJ1-3,CASLRKAGNTIYF,TGTGCCAGCCTCAGGAAGGCTGGAAACACCATATATTTT
TRBV19,.,.,TRBJ1-1,CASKWQMNTEAFF,TGTGCCAGTAAATGGCAGATGAACACTGAAGCTTTCTTT
TRBV5-1,TRBD1,.,TRBJ2-7,CASSYRQGGGEQYF,TGCGCCAGCAGCTACCGACAGGGCGGAGGCGAGCAGTACTTC
TRBV18,.,.,TRBJ1-5,CASSRAESNQPQHF,TGTGCCAGCTCCAGGGCAGAGAGCAATCAGCCCCAGCATTTT